The clone carrying this T cell receptor (beta chain) was detected many times. A TCRbeta library incorporating unique molecular identifiers was prepared. TCRdb re-derived calls from the PCR reads in MiXCR, one entry per CDR3 protein. Of approximately 83,000 distinct CDR3 sequences in the sample, about 12% were seen once. These data originate in a study of T-cell reconstitution after alpha-beta-depleted transplantation in children. Trimming pared 7 bases from V and 0 bases from J, leaving 10 bases between. This CDR3 contains 15 residues. The sequence was obtained from a human donor who donated a stem cell graft to a child with inherited bone marrow failure. Sample: PBMCs from the stem cell graft donor, taken from the stem cell graft. The V call is TRBV12-3 or TRBV12-4, the J call TRBJ2-6; no definite D call. CDR3 region: CASTLGFSGANVLTF. The CDR3 coding sequence is TGTGCCAGCACCCTAGGGTTCTCTGGGGCCAACGTCCTGACTTTC.